This T cell receptor (beta chain) was captured by sequencing in a study of human T cells and chemical hapten exposure. The time point here: patch test 1, 2 weeks after DPC sensitization. The treatment denotes: therapeutic diphenylcyclopropenone sensitization with weekly scalp DPC. Unfractionated whole blood served as the source for total RNA extraction. Overall study findings and caveats: PT1 expanded TCR numbers tracked positively with patch test score. DPC sensitization did not alter TCRs above 1 in 1000 frequency.

With regard to this clonotype: Its antigen is currently unknown.

The germline V gene has CDR1 MGHRA and CDR2 YSYEKL. Between the trimmed V and J ends, which lost 2 bases and 8 bases, there was a span of 15 bases. This CDR3 spans 14 amino acids. Individual cDNA molecules each carried unique molecular identifiers attached by the library. TCRdb reprocessed the RACE reads with MiXCR, giving one entry per CDR3 protein. Of 40,000 or so distinct CDR3 sequences listed, under 5% were seen once; the top ten hold about 24%. This sequence joins TRBV4-1 and TRBJ1-2; D may be TRBD1 (5 bases). The TCR comes from a man aged 45 to 65 with alopecia areata. Some clones in this sample may be carry-over from other donors' samples. Material: whole blood, obtained in connection with sensitization to the hapten diphenylcyclopropenone (DPC). The CDR3 DNA reads as TGCGCCAGCAGCCAATTGGGGCCCACCGGGGGCTACACCTTC. This codes for CASSQLGPTGGYTF.